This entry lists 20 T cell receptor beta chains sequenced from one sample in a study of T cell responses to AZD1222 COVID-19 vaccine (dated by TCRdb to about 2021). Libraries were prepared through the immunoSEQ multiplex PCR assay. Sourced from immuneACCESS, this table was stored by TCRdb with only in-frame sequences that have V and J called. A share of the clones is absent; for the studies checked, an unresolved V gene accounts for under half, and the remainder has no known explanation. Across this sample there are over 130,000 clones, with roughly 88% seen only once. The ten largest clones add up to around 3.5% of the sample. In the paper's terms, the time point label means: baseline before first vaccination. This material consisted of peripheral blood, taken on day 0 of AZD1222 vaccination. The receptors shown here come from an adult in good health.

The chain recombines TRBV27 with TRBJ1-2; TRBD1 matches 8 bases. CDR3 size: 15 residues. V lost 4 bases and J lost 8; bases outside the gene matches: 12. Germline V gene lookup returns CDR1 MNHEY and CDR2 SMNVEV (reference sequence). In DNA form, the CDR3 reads TGTGCCAGCAGTTCAGAACCGGACAGGGCGAGAGGCTACACCTTC. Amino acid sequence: CASSSEPDRARGYTF.

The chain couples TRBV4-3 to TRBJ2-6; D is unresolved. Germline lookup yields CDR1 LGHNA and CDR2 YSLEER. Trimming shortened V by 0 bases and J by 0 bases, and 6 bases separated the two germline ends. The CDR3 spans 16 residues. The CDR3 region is CASSQDASSGANVLTF. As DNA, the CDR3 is TGCGCCAGCAGCCAAGATGCCAGCTCTGGGGCCAACGTCCTGACTTTC.

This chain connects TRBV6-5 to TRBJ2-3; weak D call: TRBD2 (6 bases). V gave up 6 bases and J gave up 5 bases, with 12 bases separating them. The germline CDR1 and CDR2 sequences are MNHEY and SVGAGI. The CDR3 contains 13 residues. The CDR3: CASRRDLLDTQYF. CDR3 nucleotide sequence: TGTGCCAGCAGAAGGGACTTACTAGATACGCAGTATTTT.

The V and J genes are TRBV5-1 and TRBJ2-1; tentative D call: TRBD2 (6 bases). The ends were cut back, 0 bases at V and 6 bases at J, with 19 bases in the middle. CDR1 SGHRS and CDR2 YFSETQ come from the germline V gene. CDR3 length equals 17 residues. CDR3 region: CASSLAPAGTPGNEQFF. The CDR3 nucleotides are TGCGCCAGCAGCTTGGCCCCCGCGGGGACTCCTGGCAATGAGCAGTTCTTC.

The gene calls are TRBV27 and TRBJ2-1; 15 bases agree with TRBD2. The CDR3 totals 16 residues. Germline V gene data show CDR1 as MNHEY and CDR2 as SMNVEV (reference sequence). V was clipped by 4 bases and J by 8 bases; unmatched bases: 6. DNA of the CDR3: TGTGCCAGCAGTTCCTTCGGACTAGCGGGAGGGTATGAGCAGTTCTTC. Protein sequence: CASSSFGLAGGYEQFF.

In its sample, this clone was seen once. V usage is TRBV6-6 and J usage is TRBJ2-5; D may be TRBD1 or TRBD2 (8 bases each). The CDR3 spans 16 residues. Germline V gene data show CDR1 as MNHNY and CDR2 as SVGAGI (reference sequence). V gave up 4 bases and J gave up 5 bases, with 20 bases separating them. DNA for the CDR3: TGTGCCAGCAGTTTTCCTGGGACAGGCGGGAGGGAGACCCAGTACTTC. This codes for CASSFPGTGGRETQYF.

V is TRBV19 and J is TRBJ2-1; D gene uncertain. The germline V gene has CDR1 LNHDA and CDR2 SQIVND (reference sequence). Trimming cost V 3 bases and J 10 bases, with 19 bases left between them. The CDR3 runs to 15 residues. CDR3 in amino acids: CASSMQSARGGEQFF. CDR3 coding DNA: TGTGCCAGTAGTATGCAAAGCGCCCGAGGTGGGGAGCAGTTCTTC.

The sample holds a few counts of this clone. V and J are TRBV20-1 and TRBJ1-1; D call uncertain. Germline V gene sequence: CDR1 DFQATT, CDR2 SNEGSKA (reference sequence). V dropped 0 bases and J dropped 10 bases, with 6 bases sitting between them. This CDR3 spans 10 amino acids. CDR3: CSARDLGAFF. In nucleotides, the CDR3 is TGCAGTGCTAGAGATTTGGGAGCTTTCTTT.

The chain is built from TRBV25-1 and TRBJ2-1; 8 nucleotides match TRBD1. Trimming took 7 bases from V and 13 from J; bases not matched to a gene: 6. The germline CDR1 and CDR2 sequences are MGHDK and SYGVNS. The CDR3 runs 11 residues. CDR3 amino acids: CASNDRGHQFF. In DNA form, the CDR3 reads TGTGCCAGCAACGACAGGGGACATCAGTTCTTC.

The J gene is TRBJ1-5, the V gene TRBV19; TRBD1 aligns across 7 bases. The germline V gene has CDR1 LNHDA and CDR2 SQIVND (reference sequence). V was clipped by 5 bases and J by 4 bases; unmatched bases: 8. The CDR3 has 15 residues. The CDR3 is CASSSQGGVNQPQHF. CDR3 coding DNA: TGTGCCAGTAGTTCGCAGGGGGGGGTAAATCAGCCCCAGCATTTT.

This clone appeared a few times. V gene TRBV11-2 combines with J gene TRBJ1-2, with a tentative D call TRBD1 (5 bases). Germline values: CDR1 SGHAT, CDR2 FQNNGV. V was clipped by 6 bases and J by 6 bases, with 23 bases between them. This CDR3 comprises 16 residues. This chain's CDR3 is CASSKRGGQVKDGYTF. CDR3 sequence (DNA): TGTGCCAGCAGTAAGCGTGGAGGACAAGTCAAGGATGGCTACACCTTC.

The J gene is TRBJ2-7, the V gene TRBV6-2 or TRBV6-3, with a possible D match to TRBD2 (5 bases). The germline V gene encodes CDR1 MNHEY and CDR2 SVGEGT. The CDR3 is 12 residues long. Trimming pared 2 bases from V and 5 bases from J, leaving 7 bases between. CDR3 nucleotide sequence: TGTGCCAGCAGTTACCCGGGGAACGAGCAGTACTTC. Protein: CASSYPGNEQYF.

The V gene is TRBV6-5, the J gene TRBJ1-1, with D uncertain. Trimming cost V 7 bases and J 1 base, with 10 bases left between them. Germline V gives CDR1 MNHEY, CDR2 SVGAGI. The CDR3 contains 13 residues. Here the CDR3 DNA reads TGTGCCAGCACCCGGACCGGGAACACTGAAGCTTTCTTT. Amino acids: CASTRTGNTEAFF.

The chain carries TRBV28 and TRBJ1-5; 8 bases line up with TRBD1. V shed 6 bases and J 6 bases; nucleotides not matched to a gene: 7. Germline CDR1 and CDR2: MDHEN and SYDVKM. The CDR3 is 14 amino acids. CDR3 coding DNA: TGTGCCAGCAGACCTACAGGGGGGGGTCAGCCCCAGCATTTT. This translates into CASRPTGGGQPQHF.

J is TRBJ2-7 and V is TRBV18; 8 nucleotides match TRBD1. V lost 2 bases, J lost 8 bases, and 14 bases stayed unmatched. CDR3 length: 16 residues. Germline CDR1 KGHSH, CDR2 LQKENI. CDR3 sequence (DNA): TGTGCCAGCTCACCAGTCGCCGGGGACAGGATGGGGAAGCAGTACTTC. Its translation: CASSPVAGDRMGKQYF. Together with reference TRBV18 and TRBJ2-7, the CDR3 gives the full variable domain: NAGVMQNPRHLVRRRGQEARLRCSPMKGHSHVYWYRQLPEEGLKFMVYLQKENIIDESGMPKERFSAEFPKEGPSILRIQQVVRGDSAAYFCASSPVAGDRMGKQYFGPGTRLTVT.

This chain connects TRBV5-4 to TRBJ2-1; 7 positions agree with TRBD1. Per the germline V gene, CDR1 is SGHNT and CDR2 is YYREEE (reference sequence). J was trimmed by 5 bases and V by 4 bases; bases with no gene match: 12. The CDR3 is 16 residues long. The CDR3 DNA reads TGTGCCAGCAGCGGGCAGACAGGGATTCGCCACAATGAGCAGTTCTTC. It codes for CASSGQTGIRHNEQFF.

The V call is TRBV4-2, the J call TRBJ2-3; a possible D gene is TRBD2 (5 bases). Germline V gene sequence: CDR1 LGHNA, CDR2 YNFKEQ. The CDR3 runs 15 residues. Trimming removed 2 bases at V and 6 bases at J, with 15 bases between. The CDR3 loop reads CASSQLVAGRDTQYF. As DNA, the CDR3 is TGTGCCAGCAGCCAACTAGTGGCGGGTCGGGATACGCAGTATTTT.

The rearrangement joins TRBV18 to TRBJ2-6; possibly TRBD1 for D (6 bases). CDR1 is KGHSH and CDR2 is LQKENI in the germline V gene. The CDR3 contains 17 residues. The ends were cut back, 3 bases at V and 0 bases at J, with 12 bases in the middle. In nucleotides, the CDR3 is TGTGCCAGCTCACCCCGGGACACCCTCTCTGGGGCCAACGTCCTGACTTTC. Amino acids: CASSPRDTLSGANVLTF.

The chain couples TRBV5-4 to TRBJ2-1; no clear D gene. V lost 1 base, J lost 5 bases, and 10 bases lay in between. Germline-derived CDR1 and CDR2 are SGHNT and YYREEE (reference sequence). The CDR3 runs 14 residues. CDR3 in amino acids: CASSLRVGDNEQFF. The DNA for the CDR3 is TGTGCCAGCAGCTTGCGGGTTGGCGACAATGAGCAGTTCTTC.

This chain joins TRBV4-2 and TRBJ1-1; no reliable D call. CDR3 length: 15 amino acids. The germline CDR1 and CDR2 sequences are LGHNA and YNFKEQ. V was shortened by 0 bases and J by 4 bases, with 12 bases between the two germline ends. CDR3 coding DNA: TGTGCCAGCAGCCAAGACGAGGTCTCAGGCACTGAAGCTTTCTTT. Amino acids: CASSQDEVSGTEAFF.